This entry lists 21 T cell receptor beta chains sequenced from one sample in a study of blood T cell repertoires in COVID-19. TCRdb's table, derived via immunoSEQ multiplex PCR, lists solely in-frame clones and lacks some. The sample contains about 210,000 clones, 75% to 85% of which appear only once. Sequencing was carried out using peripheral blood. These receptors originate from a man aged 35 to 55 who had recovered from COVID-19.

The genes are TRBV5-6 and TRBJ1-3, with unresolved D. V was pared by 1 base and J by 1 base, with 6 bases between. The germline V gene has CDR1 SGHDT and CDR2 YYEEEE. The CDR3 is 14 residues long. The CDR3 bases are TGTGCCAGCAGCTTGCGGGGATCTGGAAACACCATATATTTT. Translating it yields CASSLRGSGNTIYF.

This chain connects TRBV5-1 to TRBJ2-7, with 12 bases aligning to TRBD2. Per germline, CDR1 SGHRS and CDR2 YFSETQ. Trimming removed 4 bases from V and 7 bases from J; junction bases left unmatched: 9. This CDR3 has 15 residues. The CDR3 DNA is TGCGCCAGCAGCGGGCCGACTAGCGGGAGTGGGGAGCAGTACTTC. Translating gives CASSGPTSGSGEQYF.

The V gene is TRBV15, the J gene TRBJ2-4; D not resolved. V was shortened by 4 bases and J by 0 bases, with 16 bases between the two germline ends. The CDR3 consists of 17 residues. Germline V gene data show CDR1 as LNHNV and CDR2 as YYDKDF (reference sequence). The CDR3, as DNA: TGTGCCACCAGCATCGGTTCTTCCCCCCTAGCCAAAAACATTCAGTACTTC. The encoded protein is CATSIGSSPLAKNIQYF.

This chain connects TRBV28 to TRBJ1-1; D not certain. This CDR3 has 13 residues. V shed 3 bases and J shed 3 bases, with 8 bases lying between them. Germline CDR1 and CDR2: MDHEN and SYDVKM. CDR3 protein: CASSLIADTEAFF. The CDR3 region has the DNA TGTGCCAGCAGTTTGATAGCGGACACTGAAGCTTTCTTT.

The genes are TRBV2 and TRBJ1-1, with a tentative D call TRBD1 (5 bases). The CDR3 consists of 14 residues. With 4 bases removed from V and 10 bases from J, the gap between germline ends came to 19 bases. Per germline, CDR1 SNHLY and CDR2 FYNNEI. The CDR3 coding sequence is TGTGCCAGCAGTGTGGGACTCTCGACGGCGGGAGCTTTCTTT. It translates to CASSVGLSTAGAFF.

The gene calls are TRBV7-9 and TRBJ1-2; a possible D gene is TRBD1 (6 bases). The germline V gene encodes CDR1 SEHNR and CDR2 FQNEAQ (reference sequence). This CDR3 is built from 10 residues. The CDR3 DNA follows: TGTGCAGGGGGGGACTATGGCTACACCTTC. Translation gives CAGGDYGYTF.

This clone was seen only a few times. The chain couples TRBV5-5 to TRBJ2-7; 7 positions match TRBD1. Looked up from germline, CDR1 is SGHKS and CDR2 is YYEKEE (reference sequence). The CDR3 is made up of 15 amino acids. Trimming removed 2 bases from V and 0 bases from J; junction bases left unmatched: 5. The CDR3 DNA reads TGTGCCAGCAGCTTAGCCGGGACAGCCTCCTACGAGCAGTACTTC. Protein sequence: CASSLAGTASYEQYF. Variable domain in full (rest from reference TRBV5-5 and TRBJ2-7): DAGVTQSPTHLIKTRGQQVTLRCSPISGHKSVSWYQQVLGQGPQFIFQYYEKEERGRGNFPDRFSARQFPNYSSELNVNALLLGDSALYLCASSLAGTASYEQYFGPGTRLTVT.

This rearrangement joins TRBV7-2 to TRBJ2-1, with 9 positions matching TRBD2. The ends lost 5 bases at V and 5 bases at J; junction bases unmatched: 10. The germline V gene has CDR1 SGHTA and CDR2 FQGNSA. The CDR3 is made up of 16 amino acids. The CDR3, as DNA: TGTGCCAGCAGCACTAGGGGGGGACTAGCTGACAATGAGCAGTTCTTC. Amino acids: CASSTRGGLADNEQFF.

The chain couples TRBV24-1 to TRBJ2-3; 9 bases fit TRBD1. The ends lost 7 bases at V and 4 bases at J; junction bases unmatched: 8. CDR3 length: 15 residues. From germline, CDR1 is KGHDR and CDR2 SFDVKD. The CDR3 DNA reads as TGTGCCACCAGCGAAACAGGGGACAGGGCAGATACGCAGTATTTT. This translates into CATSETGDRADTQYF.

J is TRBJ1-1 and V is TRBV5-5; possible D gene TRBD1, 5 bases. Germline CDR1 is SGHKS and CDR2 is YYEKEE (reference sequence). The CDR3 is 15 amino acids. Trimming left V 2 bases short and J 4 bases short, with 15 bases between. Here the CDR3 DNA reads TGTGCCAGCAGCTTTCTTCAGGGTAAGGGCACTGAAGCTTTCTTT. This translates into CASSFLQGKGTEAFF.

CDR3 sequence (DNA): TGCAGCGCCCGGACAGATTATGGCTACACCTTC. It encodes CSARTDYGYTF. The chain joins TRBV29-1 to TRBJ1-2, with a weak D call TRBD1 (6 bases). This CDR3 is 11 amino acids long. The V end was cut by 7 bases, the J end by 5 bases, with 11 bases between. The V gene's germline CDR1 is SQVTM and CDR2 ANQGSEA.

The V gene is TRBV6-5, the J gene TRBJ2-5; D is perhaps TRBD1 (6 bases). CDR3 length: 13 residues. The germline V and J ends were trimmed by 4 bases and 6 bases, with 12 bases remaining between them. Germline V CDR1 and CDR2: MNHEY, SVGAGI. DNA of the CDR3: TGTGCCAGCAGTTTGGGGGCAATCAAGACCCAGTACTTC. Amino acids: CASSLGAIKTQYF.

This chain uses TRBV13 with TRBJ2-5; D is unresolved. Per germline, CDR1 PRHDT and CDR2 FYEKMQ (reference sequence). This CDR3 contains 14 residues. V was pared by 0 bases and J by 2 bases, with 7 bases between. For the CDR3, the DNA is TGTGCCAGCAGCTTAGGCGGTCTACAAGAGACCCAGTACTTC. Its translation is CASSLGGLQETQYF.

V gene TRBV5-1 combines with J gene TRBJ1-2; 7 positions agree with TRBD1. The CDR3 spans 15 residues. J gave up 4 bases and V 7 bases, and 13 bases lay outside the gene matches. Germline CDR1 and CDR2: SGHRS and YFSETQ. The DNA for the CDR3 is TGCGCCAGCGCCCCGCCGGGGACAGCAATCTATGGCTACACCTTC. Its protein product is CASAPPGTAIYGYTF.

In this sample, this clone turned up a few times. The chain links TRBV7-9 to TRBJ2-1, with TRBD2 matching 9 bases. The length of the CDR3 is 13 residues. From germline, CDR1 is SEHNR and CDR2 FQNEAQ (reference sequence). Trimming took 2 bases from V and 10 from J; bases not matched to a gene: 3. The chain's CDR3 is CASSLSGGFEQFF. DNA of the CDR3: TGTGCCAGCAGCTTAAGCGGGGGGTTCGAGCAGTTCTTC.

Only one count was recorded for this clone. The chain couples TRBV25-1 to TRBJ1-1, with 10 positions matching TRBD1. V dropped 2 bases and J dropped 2; count of bases not matched to a gene: 8. The length of the CDR3 is 17 residues. Germline CDR1 MGHDK, CDR2 SYGVNS. Here the CDR3 DNA reads TGTGCCAGCAGTGAACCGATTGGGACAGGGGAAAACACTGAAGCTTTCTTT. It is translated as CASSEPIGTGENTEAFF.

V gene TRBV27 combines with J gene TRBJ1-6, with a possible D match to TRBD1 (6 bases). The V end lost 2 bases, the J end lost 7 bases, and 18 bases lay between the germline ends. Germline V gives CDR1 MNHEY, CDR2 SMNVEV (reference sequence). CDR3 length equals 17 residues. CDR3 nucleotide sequence: TGTGCCAGCAGTTTAGCCCTCCTGGGGGCAGGAAATTCACCCCTCCACTTT. Its translation: CASSLALLGAGNSPLHF.

The chain uses TRBV7-9 and TRBJ2-6; D remains unclear. The V gene lost 5 bases and the J gene lost 3 bases, with 8 bases spanning the gap. The CDR3 totals 14 residues. Per the germline V gene, CDR1 is SEHNR and CDR2 is FQNEAQ (reference sequence). The CDR3 reads CASSPLGGANVLTF. DNA for the CDR3: TGTGCCAGCAGCCCCCTCGGTGGGGCCAACGTCCTGACTTTC. The entire variable domain, with the rest obtained from reference TRBV7-9 and TRBJ2-6, is as follows: DTGVSQNPRHKITKRGQNVTFRCDPISEHNRLYWYRQTLGQGPEFLTYFQNEAQLEKSRLLSDRFSAERPKGSFSTLEIQRTEQGDSAMYLCASSPLGGANVLTFGAGSRLTVL.

This clone came up once. V gene TRBV13 combines with J gene TRBJ2-5, with D perhaps matching TRBD2 (7 bases). CDR1 is PRHDT, CDR2 FYEKMQ, per germline (reference sequence). Trimming removed 4 bases at V and 4 bases at J, with 16 bases between. The CDR3 sequence is 15 residues long. The CDR3 region is CASSSRRGGGETQYF. The CDR3 DNA follows: TGTGCCAGCAGCTCTCGCAGGGGCGGGGGAGAGACCCAGTACTTC. The full variable domain, with the rest looked up from reference TRBV13 and TRBJ2-5, is AAGVIQSPRHLIKEKRETATLKCYPIPRHDTVYWYQQGPGQDPQFLISFYEKMQSDKGSIPDRFSAQQFSDYHSELNMSSLELGDSALYFCASSSRRGGGETQYFGPGTRLLVL.

The chain uses TRBV5-8 and TRBJ2-1, with a tentative D call TRBD2 (5 bases). The CDR3 has 14 amino acids. Germline V lookup: CDR1 SGHTS, CDR2 YDEGEE. The V end was cut by 1 base, the J end by 8 bases, with 13 bases between. The CDR3 here is CASSLHGIGHEQFF. CDR3 coding DNA: TGTGCCAGCAGCTTGCACGGGATTGGGCATGAGCAGTTCTTC.

The chain is built from TRBV7-8 and TRBJ2-5, with TRBD1 as a possible D gene (5 bases). This CDR3 spans 16 amino acids. CDR1 is SGHVS and CDR2 is FQNEAQ in the germline V gene. V lost 7 bases and J lost 9, with 27 bases in between. The CDR3 is CASIQSREEGTRAQYF. The DNA for the CDR3 is TGTGCCAGCATCCAATCCAGGGAAGAAGGTACCCGGGCCCAGTACTTC.